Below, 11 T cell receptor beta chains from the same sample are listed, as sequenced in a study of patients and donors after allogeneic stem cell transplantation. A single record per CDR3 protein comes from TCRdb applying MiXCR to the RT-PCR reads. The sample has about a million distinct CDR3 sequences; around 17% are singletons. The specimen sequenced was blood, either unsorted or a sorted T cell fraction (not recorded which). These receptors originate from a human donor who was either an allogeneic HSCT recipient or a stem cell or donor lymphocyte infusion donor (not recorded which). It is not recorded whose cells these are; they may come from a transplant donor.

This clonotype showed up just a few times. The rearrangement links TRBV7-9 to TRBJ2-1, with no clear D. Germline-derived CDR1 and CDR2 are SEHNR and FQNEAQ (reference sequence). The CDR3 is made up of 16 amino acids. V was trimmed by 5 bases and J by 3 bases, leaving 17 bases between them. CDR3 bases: TGTGCCAGCAGCCCAACACGGGCCCCTGTCTACAATGAGCAGTTCTTC. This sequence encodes CASSPTRAPVYNEQFF.

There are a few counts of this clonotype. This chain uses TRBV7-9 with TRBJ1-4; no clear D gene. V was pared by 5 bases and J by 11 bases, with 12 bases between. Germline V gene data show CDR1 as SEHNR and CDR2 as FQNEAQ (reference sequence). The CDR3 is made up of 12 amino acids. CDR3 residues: CASSDLQNKLFF. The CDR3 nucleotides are TGTGCCAGCAGCGACCTACAGAACAAACTGTTTTTT.

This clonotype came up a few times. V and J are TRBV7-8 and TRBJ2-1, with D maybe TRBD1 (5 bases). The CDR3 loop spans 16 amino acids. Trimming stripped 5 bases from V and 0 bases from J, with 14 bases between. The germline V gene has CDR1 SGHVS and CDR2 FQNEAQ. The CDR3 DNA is TGTGCCAGCAGCCCCCTAGGGGCGGCCTCCTACAATGAGCAGTTCTTC. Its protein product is CASSPLGAASYNEQFF.

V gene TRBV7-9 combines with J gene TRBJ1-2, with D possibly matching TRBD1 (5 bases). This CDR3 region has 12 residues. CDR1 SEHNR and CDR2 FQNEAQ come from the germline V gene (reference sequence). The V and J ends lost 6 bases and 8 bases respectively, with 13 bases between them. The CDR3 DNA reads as TGTGCCAGCAGGACAAGCAGGGAAGGCTACACCTTC. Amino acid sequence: CASRTSREGYTF.

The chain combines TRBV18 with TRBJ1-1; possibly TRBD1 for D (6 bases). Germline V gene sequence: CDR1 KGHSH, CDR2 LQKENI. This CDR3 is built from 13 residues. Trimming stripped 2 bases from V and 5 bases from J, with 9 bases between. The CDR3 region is CASSPTQGTEAFF. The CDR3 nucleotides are TGTGCCAGCTCACCAACTCAGGGGACTGAAGCTTTCTTT. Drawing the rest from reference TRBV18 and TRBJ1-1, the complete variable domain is NAGVMQNPRHLVRRRGQEARLRCSPMKGHSHVYWYRQLPEEGLKFMVYLQKENIIDESGMPKERFSAEFPKEGPSILRIQQVVRGDSAAYFCASSPTQGTEAFFGQGTRLTVV.

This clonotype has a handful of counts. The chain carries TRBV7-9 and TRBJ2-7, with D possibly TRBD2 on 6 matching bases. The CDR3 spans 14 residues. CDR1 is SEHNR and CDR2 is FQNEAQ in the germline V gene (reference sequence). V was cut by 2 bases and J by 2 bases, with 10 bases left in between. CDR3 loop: CASSLPRGTYEQYF. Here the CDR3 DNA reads TGTGCCAGCAGCTTACCTCGGGGGACCTACGAGCAGTACTTC.

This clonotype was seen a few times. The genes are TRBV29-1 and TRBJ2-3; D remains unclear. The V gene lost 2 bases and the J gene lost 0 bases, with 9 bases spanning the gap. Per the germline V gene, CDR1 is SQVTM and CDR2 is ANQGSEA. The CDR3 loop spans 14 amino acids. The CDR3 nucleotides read TGCAGCGTTGAAAGACTTTCTAGCACAGATACGCAGTATTTT. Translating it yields CSVERLSSTDTQYF.

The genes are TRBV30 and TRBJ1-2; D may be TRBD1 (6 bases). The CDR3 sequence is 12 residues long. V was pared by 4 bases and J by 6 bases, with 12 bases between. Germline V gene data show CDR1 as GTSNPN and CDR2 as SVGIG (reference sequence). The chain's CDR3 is CAWKPGAHGYTF. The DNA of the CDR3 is TGTGCCTGGAAACCAGGGGCCCATGGCTACACCTTC.

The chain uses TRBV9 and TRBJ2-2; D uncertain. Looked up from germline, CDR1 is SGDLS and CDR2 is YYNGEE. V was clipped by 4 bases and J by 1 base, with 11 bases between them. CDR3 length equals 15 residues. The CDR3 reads CASSYRGGNTGELFF. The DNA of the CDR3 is TGTGCCAGCAGCTATCGCGGCGGGAACACCGGGGAGCTGTTTTTT. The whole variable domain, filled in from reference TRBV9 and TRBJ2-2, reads DSGVTQTPKHLITATGQRVTLRCSPRSGDLSVYWYQQSLDQGLQFLIQYYNGEERAKGNILERFSAQQFPDLHSELNLSSLELGDSALYFCASSYRGGNTGELFFGEGSRLTVL.

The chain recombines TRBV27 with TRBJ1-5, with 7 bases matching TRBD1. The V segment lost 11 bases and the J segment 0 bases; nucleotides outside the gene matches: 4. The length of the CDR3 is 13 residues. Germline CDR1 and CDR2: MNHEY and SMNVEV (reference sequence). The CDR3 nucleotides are TGTGCCTCAGGGGGTGATAGCAATCAGCCCCAGCATTTT. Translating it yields CASGGDSNQPQHF.

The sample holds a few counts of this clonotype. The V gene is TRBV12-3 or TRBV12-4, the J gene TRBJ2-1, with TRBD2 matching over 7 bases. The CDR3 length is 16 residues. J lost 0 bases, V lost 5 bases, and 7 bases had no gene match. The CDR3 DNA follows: TGTGCCAGCAGTGGGAGAGGCGGGAGCTCCTACAATGAGCAGTTCTTC. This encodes CASSGRGGSSYNEQFF.